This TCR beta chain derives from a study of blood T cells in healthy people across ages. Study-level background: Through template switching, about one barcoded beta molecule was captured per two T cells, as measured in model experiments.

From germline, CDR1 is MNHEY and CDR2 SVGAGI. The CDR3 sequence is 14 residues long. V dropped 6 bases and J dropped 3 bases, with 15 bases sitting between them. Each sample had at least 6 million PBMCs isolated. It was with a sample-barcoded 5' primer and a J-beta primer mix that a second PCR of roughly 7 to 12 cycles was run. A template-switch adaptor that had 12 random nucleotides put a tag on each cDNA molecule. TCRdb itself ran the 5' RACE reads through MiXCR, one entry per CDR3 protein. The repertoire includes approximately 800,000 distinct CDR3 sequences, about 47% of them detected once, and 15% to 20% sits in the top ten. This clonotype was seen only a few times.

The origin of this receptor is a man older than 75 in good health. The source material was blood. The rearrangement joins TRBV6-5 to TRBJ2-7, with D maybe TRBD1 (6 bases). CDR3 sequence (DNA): TGTGCCAGCAGATATGGACTGACAGGCTACGAGCAGTACTTC. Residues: CASRYGLTGYEQYF.